This T cell receptor (beta chain) was retrieved from a study of cytomegalovirus exposure and HLA in healthy donors (dated by TCRdb to the late 2010s). Some background on the complete study: An earlier analysis of some 600 of the donors reported approximately 260 Gb of sequence data and around 110 million unique TCR beta sequences obtained from about 179 million T cells. In a later genetic analysis, genome-wide SNP genotypes for about three fifths of the roughly 670 donors were used, and that subset was treated as a discovery cohort. Both class I and class II loci were covered by HLA typing, at four-digit resolution. The aim of the study was to test whether cataloging public T cell receptors could identify signatures of past pathogen exposure. Of the 300 to 450 genotyped donors, 65% to 90% fell in the genetic ancestry cluster associated with self-reported Caucasian donors. A separate validation cohort of some 130 different subjects was used in addition to the roughly 720-subject first cohort. A later analysis re-analyzed previously published TCR beta repertoires from several hundred donors and added high-resolution HLA genotyping to study TCR occurrence patterns. Donor age, sex, ethnicity and CMV serostatus were collected together with the repertoire data. Roughly five DR-DQ haplotypes were handled as single units for association and clustering because linkage in the cohort was strong. The later analysis used no new phenotypic data to find candidate immune exposures, relying instead on TCR beta sequences and their occurrence across donors. High-throughput TCR immunosequencing, statistical association of individual TCRs with disease status, and machine learning were combined to predict cytomegalovirus infection status. An early release that covered 500 to 800 HLA-typed donors contained about 300 gigabases of sequencing data and roughly 84 million unique TCR sequences. The study profiled the T cell repertoires of hundreds of subjects by immunosequencing and related them to cytomegalovirus serostatus. In an earlier analysis of about 590 of the donors, high-throughput TCR beta sequencing was used to judge whether each TCR beta V gene segment behaved as functional or pseudogenic. Across about 370 genotyped donors of the cohort, an average of approximately 220,000 unique TCR beta nucleotide sequences per donor were sequenced, and 15% to 20% of those sequences were non-productive. All discovery cohort repertoires had been generated using a single sequencing platform. The number of typed donors differed by locus: 629-630 for A, B, C, DRB1 and DQB1; some 500 for DQA1; around 580 for DPA1; and 450 to 480 for DPB1. Here is what the overall study found, with its caveats: Because HLA typing was missing for some donors at each locus, association tests included only the typed subset. A later analysis found that HLA-associated TCR beta chains were more clonally expanded and had lower generation probabilities than equally common non-associated chains. In this cohort, only TCR beta chains were sequenced, and detectable features were limited by the absence of alpha or paired-chain data. The presence/absence analyses assumed that sequencing depth was roughly uniform across donors, and that assumption may not be true. A further reported finding was that TCR beta sequences accurately predicted the HLA-A and HLA-B alleles for most subjects in the first cohort. A few of the identified cytomegalovirus-associated TCR beta chains were confirmed in vitro to be specific for cytomegalovirus antigens. In both the original and validation cohorts, the classifier was reported to diagnose cytomegalovirus status with high specificity and sensitivity. In a later genetic analysis, a missense DCLRE1C variant was associated with V-gene and J-gene trimming of TCR beta chains, and the association was replicated in an independent cohort. The only immune exposure information available for the cohort was CMV serostatus. According to a later analysis, TCR association rates differed among HLA loci, with DRB1 alleles showing the most associated TCRs and HLA-C alleles showing the fewest. The study listed around 160 TCR beta chains as associated with cytomegalovirus. Over 15 rarely observed V segments, including chromosome 9 orphons, were excluded from the earlier analysis of 550 to 700 of the donors because counts were too low. Linkage disequilibrium might explain the correlated functional status among segregating V segments, but an unknown experimental factor could not be excluded. A later analysis found that most CMV-associated TCR beta chains appeared HLA-restricted, with HLA associations seemingly driven largely by CMV exposure. While some public TCRs were present in many individuals, most TCR sequences turned up only very rarely across donors. Compared with the roughly 700-donor mean, donors in an Asian-associated ancestry cluster had fewer N-insertions in productive TCRs, according to a later genetic analysis. In a later analysis, some 17,000 TCR beta sequences were associated with specific HLA alleles at a false discovery rate of 0.05. According to a later analysis, parvovirus B19, influenza, CMV and Epstein-Barr virus appeared linked to several top co-occurrence clusters. Some IMGT-functional V segments, including TRBV6-2 and TRBV6-3, could not be distinguished by the 87-base-pair reads and were therefore excluded. It was suggested by the authors that the approach could potentially be generalized to other disease states and immunological phenotypes. Broadly in line with IMGT annotations, most TCR beta V segments showed up in productive rearrangements about 87% or about 30% of the time in an earlier analysis of around 600 of the donors. The sequencing pipeline was judged likely to have produced a cluster of highly shared sequence variants as a technical artifact. Assigning TCR associations to individual alleles was difficult when HLA alleles, especially DR and DQ, strongly co-occurred.

This clone came up a few times. Its antigen is not yet known. No quality values exist for individual bases; no much larger clone is one base distant. Receptors were amplified or captured by the immunoSEQ multiplex PCR assay. A mixture of 60 forward primers for TCR Vbeta segments and 13 reverse primers for TCR Jbeta segments was used in the multiplex PCR. Amplification of the CDR3 region of rearranged TCR beta genes was performed with a multiplex PCR assay on genomic DNA. The amplified TCR beta libraries were sequenced on the Illumina HiSeq System as 87-base-pair reads. In the paper's pipeline: In a later analysis, 70 million to 95 million unique TCR beta chains were counted across the roughly 670 repertoires, and approximately 11 million of these chains were shared by at least two donors. Raw reads were error-corrected and collapsed into unique sequences by a nearest-neighbor algorithm in which closely related sequences were merged to remove PCR and sequencing errors. To assign V, D and J gene segments, CDR3 sequences were aligned to IMGT reference sequences. Each retained sequence needed at least a six-nucleotide match to both a V gene segment and a J gene segment. A rearrangement counted as productive if the CDR3 had no stop codons and remained in frame with V and J, and every other rearrangement counted as non-productive. CDR3 was defined according to IMGT convention as the region running from the second conserved V-encoded cysteine to the conserved J-encoded phenylalanine. The earlier analysis of 500 to 600 of the donors excluded sequences that lacked an unambiguous match to a single V gene segment. An earlier analysis of 587 of the donors classified V segments as functional when productive rearrangements were above 56.7% and as segregating when the standard deviation between donors was above 5%. A statistical classification framework was built for diagnosing cytomegalovirus status from the catalog of TCR beta chain sequences. In a later analysis, V and J genes were assigned by comparing TCR nucleotide sequences against IMGT/GENE-DB human TR gene sequences. A later analysis assigned CDR3 sequences and most-parsimonious VDJ recombination scenarios with the TCRdist pipeline. A later analysis defined each TCR beta chain by its CDR3 amino acid sequence plus V-gene family, and excluded reads lacking a unique V-gene family. In a later analysis, fewer than 650 highly shared, low-generation-probability nucleotide sequences were removed to address suspected cross-contamination and a sequencing artifact. In a later analysis, a clonal expansion index was calculated for each public chain from normalized within-repertoire ranks of inferred template counts. In a later analysis, generation probabilities were computed using a VDJ recombination model fitted to out-of-frame rearrangements, and the results were checked against IGoR. A later analysis scored TCR-TCR, TCR-HLA and TCR-CMV co-occurrence with hypergeometric tests, applying a repertoire-size bias correction to TCR pairs. To estimate false discovery rates, a later analysis permuted the HLA or CMV assignments 20 times. In a later analysis, co-occurring TCRs were grouped using DBSCAN, and TCRdist sequence similarity was added for clustering within HLA-allele-positive subsets. Repertoires with fewer than 30,000 or more than 120,000 public chains, plus five repertoires with anomalous nucleotide sharing, were excluded from co-occurrence clustering. Held by TCRdb, this immuneACCESS table contains in-frame sequences only and omits some clones. Under half of the omission traces to an unresolved V gene where checked; the cause of the rest is unknown. V and J calls and clone size come straight from that table; D and trimming were deduced from the DNA. The sample contains around 130,000 clones, about 85% of them found a single time. The ten largest clonotypes hold about 1.8% of the sample.

Sequences SGHNT (CDR1) and YYREEE (CDR2) are obtained from the germline V gene (reference sequence). V sheds 4 bases and J sheds 3 bases, leaving 12 bases between their ends. Taken from cysteine to phenylalanine, the CDR3 has 14 residues. Only the CDR3 portion is preserved as DNA: 42 bases, with reading frame beginning at the first base. The cohort was made up of under 800 healthy bone marrow donors. At the time of sampling, all cohort members were nominally healthy, though unrecorded immune exposures were likely present. The donor was CMV seronegative and belonged to the group of under 400 seronegative cohort members. A peripheral blood sample was provided by each donor, and peripheral blood mononuclear cells were used for TCR beta sequencing. Genomic DNA extraction from the blood cell samples was performed with the Qiagen DNeasy Blood Extraction Kit.

The origin of this receptor is a boy under 18 in good health and CMV-seronegative. Sequenced sample: PBMCs. This receptor chain uses TRBV5-4 and TRBJ2-3, with a tentative D gene TRBD1 over 6 matching bases. The CDR3 reads as follows: CASSQMGATDTQYF. The bases read TGTGCCAGCAGCCAAATGGGGGCTACAGATACGCAGTATTTT.